Described below is a single T cell receptor (beta chain) sequence and its context. The data originate from a study of blood T cell repertoires in COVID-19. About the research overall: Collection of acute and convalescent COVID-19 samples took place in the United States, Italy and Spain. PBMCs, B-cell-depleted T cells, or T cells were the source of the cDNA or gDNA that made up the material.

Clones were sequenced by immunoSEQ multiplex PCR, and TCRdb holds only the in-frame ones, with some missing. This table has 400,000 or so clones, approximately 92% appearing once. The study drew participants aged about 18 to 95 years from some 24 US areas. The V gene end was trimmed by 3 bases and the J gene end by 6 bases; junction bases not matched to a gene: 10. The CDR3 is 16 residues long. Germline lookup yields CDR1 MGHRA and CDR2 YSYEKL. The sequencing input was PBMCs or T cells enriched from blood (not recorded which). This clonotype was obtained from a man under 40 who had recovered from COVID-19. This chain uses TRBV4-1 with TRBJ2-1; 8 bases are a match to TRBD2. For the CDR3, the DNA is TGCGCCAGCAGCCAGATTCTAGCGGGTTTATCCAATGAGCAGTTCTTC. This codes for CASSQILAGLSNEQFF.